Listed here are 16 T cell receptor beta chains from one sample, sequenced in a study of blood T cells in healthy people across ages. Primed by a sample-barcoded 5' primer and a J-beta primer mix, a second PCR proceeded for about 6 to 12 cycles. TCRdb called the 5' RACE reads again in MiXCR, with one record for every CDR3 protein. The table lists hundreds of thousands of distinct CDR3 sequences, 55% to 75% of them singletons. The specimen sequenced was blood. The receptors stem from a man aged 30 to 39 in good health.

J is TRBJ2-3 and V is TRBV20-1; D is undetermined. CDR1 and CDR2 (germline): DFQATT, SNEGSKA (reference sequence). The V and J ends lost 6 bases and 5 bases respectively, with 15 bases between them. The CDR3 totals 13 residues. The CDR3 protein is CSALNLKGDTQYF. The CDR3 region has the DNA TGCAGTGCCCTCAACCTGAAGGGAGATACGCAGTATTTT.

In this sample, this clonotype turned up a few times. The rearrangement links TRBV12-3 or TRBV12-4 to TRBJ1-5; 7 nucleotides agree with TRBD1. The CDR3 length is 18 residues. The J segment lost 0 bases and the V segment lost 3 bases, leaving 11 bases of the junction unmatched. This CDR3 is CASSFTGDLWPSNQPQHF. CDR3 in DNA: TGTGCCAGCAGTTTTACAGGGGATTTATGGCCTAGCAATCAGCCCCAGCATTTT.

The CDR3 DNA reads TGCAGTGCTCGGGGACAGGACAGAGATACGCAGTATTTT. Translation gives CSARGQDRDTQYF. The chain has TRBV20-1 and TRBJ2-3, with 8 bases lining up with TRBD1. Germline CDR1 DFQATT, CDR2 SNEGSKA (reference sequence). There are 13 residues in the CDR3. The V gene end was trimmed by 5 bases and the J gene end by 5 bases; junction bases not matched to a gene: 6.

The V gene is TRBV11-2, the J gene TRBJ1-2; weak D call: TRBD1 (5 bases). CDR3 length: 15 residues. Trimming took 5 bases from V and 5 from J, leaving 18 bases between them. Germline CDR1 reads SGHAT; CDR2 reads FQNNGV. The CDR3 DNA follows: TGTGCCAGCAGCCCATGGCAGGGCCTGCTATATGGCTACACCTTC. The encoded protein is CASSPWQGLLYGYTF.

This clonotype has only a few counts. V gene TRBV10-3 combines with J gene TRBJ2-1, with D perhaps being TRBD1 or TRBD2 (5 bases each). The CDR3 runs 13 residues. Germline-derived CDR1 and CDR2 are ENHRY and SYGVKD. Trimming shortened V by 7 bases and J by 8 bases, and 15 bases separated the two germline ends. CDR3 in DNA: TGTGCCATCAAATCTCAAGGGGACGATGAGCAGTTCTTC. Its translation: CAIKSQGDDEQFF.

This clonotype has only a few counts. J is TRBJ2-3 and V is TRBV27, with unresolved D. The CDR3 length is 13 residues. Germline CDR1 reads MNHEY; CDR2 reads SMNVEV (reference sequence). Between the trimmed V and J ends, which lost 2 bases and 4 bases, there was a span of 7 bases. Written as DNA, the CDR3 is TGTGCCAGCAGTTTACTCCCGGCAGATACGCAGTATTTT. It encodes CASSLLPADTQYF.

This clonotype has more than one count but fewer than ten. The genes are TRBV28 and TRBJ2-1, with D maybe TRBD2 (5 bases). The V gene lost 6 bases and the J gene lost 8 bases, with 14 bases spanning the gap. This CDR3 is 13 amino acids long. CDR1 MDHEN and CDR2 SYDVKM come from the germline V gene. The CDR3 is CASRYPLGHEQFF. The CDR3 nucleotides read TGTGCCAGCAGGTATCCACTAGGCCATGAGCAGTTCTTC.

This clonotype was counted between two and nine times. The chain is built from TRBV7-9 and TRBJ1-2; possibly TRBD1 for D (6 bases). Deletions cut 6 bases from V and 1 base from J, with 12 bases between. Looked up from germline, CDR1 is SEHNR and CDR2 is FQNEAQ (reference sequence). The CDR3 totals 14 residues. The CDR3 DNA follows: TGTGCCAGCAGTGAACAGGGTCTTAACTATGGCTACACCTTC. Residues: CASSEQGLNYGYTF.

In this sample, this clonotype turned up a few times. V and J are TRBV5-1 and TRBJ2-3; D remains ambiguous. The V and J ends lost 2 bases and 1 base respectively, with 14 bases between them. CDR1 is SGHRS, CDR2 YFSETQ, per germline. CDR3 length: 16 amino acids. For the CDR3, the DNA is TGCGCCAGCAGCTTCGAGGACCGGCCAGGCACAGATACGCAGTATTTT. Translated: CASSFEDRPGTDTQYF.

In this sample, this clonotype turned up once. This chain joins TRBV20-1 and TRBJ2-5; no clear D. Germline V lookup: CDR1 DFQATT, CDR2 SNEGSKA (reference sequence). Trimming shortened V by 6 bases and J by 2 bases, and 13 bases separated the two germline ends. The CDR3 runs to 13 residues. As DNA, the CDR3 is TGCAGTGCCAGAACGCCCTCGCAAGAGACCCAGTACTTC. Residues: CSARTPSQETQYF.

In nucleotides, the CDR3 is TGTGCCAGTAGTATTATGCAAGGGAGTCGGTCCTACGAGCAGTACTTC. This sequence encodes CASSIMQGSRSYEQYF. This chain links TRBV19 with TRBJ2-7, with D perhaps TRBD2 (5 bases). Trimming cost V 3 bases and J 1 base, with 16 bases left between them. The germline gives CDR1 LNHDA, CDR2 SQIVND (reference sequence). This CDR3 contains 16 residues. The full variable domain, in which reference TRBV19 and TRBJ2-7 provide the parts outside the CDR3, is DGGITQSPKYLFRKEGQNVTLSCEQNLNHDAMYWYRQDPGQGLRLIYYSQIVNDFQKGDIAEGYSVSREKKESFPLTVTSAQKNPTAFYLCASSIMQGSRSYEQYFGPGTRLTVT.

This clonotype was detected once. The chain employs TRBV10-3 and TRBJ2-6, with 9 positions matching TRBD1. The CDR3 runs to 18 residues. Trimming at V came to 4 bases and at J to 0 bases, leaving 7 bases not matched to a gene. Germline V gene sequence: CDR1 ENHRY, CDR2 SYGVKD. CDR3 in amino acids: CAISVRTGGSSGANVLTF. CDR3 bases: TGTGCCATCAGTGTCCGAACAGGGGGCAGCTCTGGGGCCAACGTCCTGACTTTC.

Regarding this clonotype: It is likely a read error, because the conserved phenylalanine at the end of the CDR3 is missing. The chain recombines TRBV5-1 with TRBJ2-7; D is ambiguous. The CDR3 length is 13 residues. The V gene lost 2 bases and the J gene lost 5 bases, with 11 bases spanning the gap. The germline gives CDR1 SGHRS, CDR2 YFSETQ. The CDR3 spells CASSLEVSNEQYY. In DNA, the CDR3 is TGCGCCAGCAGCTTAGAAGTATCCAACGAGCAGTACTAC.

The table lists this clonotype with many counts. The chain recombines TRBV20-1 with TRBJ2-1; D may be TRBD1 or TRBD2 (5 bases each). Germline CDR1 and CDR2: DFQATT and SNEGSKA (reference sequence). Between the trimmed V and J ends, which lost 6 bases and 3 bases, there was a span of 18 bases. The CDR3 runs 15 residues. This chain's CDR3 is CSAMYRRGLYNEQFF. As DNA, the CDR3 is TGCAGTGCCATGTATCGACGGGGCCTCTACAATGAGCAGTTCTTC.

The chain couples TRBV12-3 or TRBV12-4 to TRBJ2-1; no definite D call. The CDR3 runs to 12 residues. With 10 bases removed from V and 9 bases from J, the gap between germline ends came to 16 bases. The CDR3 region has the DNA TGTGCCATAGGAATCGGACCGGGTGAGCAGTTCTTC. Amino acid sequence: CAIGIGPGEQFF.

This chain uses TRBV4-1 with TRBJ2-7, with a weak D call TRBD1 (6 bases). The V gene's germline CDR1 is MGHRA and CDR2 YSYEKL. This CDR3 contains 16 residues. V was cut by 0 bases and J by 2 bases, with 14 bases left in between. CDR3 region: CASSQEVWQGTYEQYF. CDR3 nucleotides: TGCGCCAGCAGCCAAGAGGTCTGGCAGGGGACCTACGAGCAGTACTTC.